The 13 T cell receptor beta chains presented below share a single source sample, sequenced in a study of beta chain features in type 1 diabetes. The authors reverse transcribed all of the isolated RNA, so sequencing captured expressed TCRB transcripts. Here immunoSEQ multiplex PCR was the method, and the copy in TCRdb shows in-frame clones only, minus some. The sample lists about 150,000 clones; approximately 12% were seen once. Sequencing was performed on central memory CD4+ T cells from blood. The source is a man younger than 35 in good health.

CDR3: CASSFRTNTEAFF. In nucleotides, the CDR3 is TGTGCCAGCAGCTTCCGTACGAACACTGAAGCTTTCTTT. The chain carries TRBV7-2 and TRBJ1-1; D uncertain. V shed 3 bases and J shed 1 base, with 6 bases lying between them. Germline CDR1 is SGHTA and CDR2 is FQGNSA. The CDR3 extends over 13 amino acids.

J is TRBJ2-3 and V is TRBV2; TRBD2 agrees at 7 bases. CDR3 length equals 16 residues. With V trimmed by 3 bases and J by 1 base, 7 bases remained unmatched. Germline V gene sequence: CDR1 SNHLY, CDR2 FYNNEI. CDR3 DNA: TGTGCCAGCAGTGAGGCAGCGGGACTGCGCACAGATACGCAGTATTTT. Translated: CASSEAAGLRTDTQYF.

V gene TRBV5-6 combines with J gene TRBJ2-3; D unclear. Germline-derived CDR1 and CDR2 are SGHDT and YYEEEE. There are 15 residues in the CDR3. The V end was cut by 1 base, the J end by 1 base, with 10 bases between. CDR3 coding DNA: TGTGCCAGCAGCTTGAATGGTCTCGGCACAGATACGCAGTATTTT. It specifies CASSLNGLGTDTQYF.

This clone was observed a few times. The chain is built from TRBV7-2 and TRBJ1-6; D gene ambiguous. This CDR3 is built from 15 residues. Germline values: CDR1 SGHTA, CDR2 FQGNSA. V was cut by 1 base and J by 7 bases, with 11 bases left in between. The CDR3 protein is CASSLVGGSNSPLHF. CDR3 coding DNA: TGTGCCAGCAGCTTAGTTGGAGGCAGCAATTCACCCCTCCACTTT.

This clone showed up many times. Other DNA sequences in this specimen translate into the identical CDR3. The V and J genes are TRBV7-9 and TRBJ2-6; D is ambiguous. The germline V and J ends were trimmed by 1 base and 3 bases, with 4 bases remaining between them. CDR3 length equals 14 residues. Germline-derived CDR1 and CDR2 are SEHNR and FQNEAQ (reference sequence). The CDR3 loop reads CASSLGVGANVLTF. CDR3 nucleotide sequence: TGTGCCAGCAGCTTAGGGGTTGGGGCCAACGTCCTGACTTTC.

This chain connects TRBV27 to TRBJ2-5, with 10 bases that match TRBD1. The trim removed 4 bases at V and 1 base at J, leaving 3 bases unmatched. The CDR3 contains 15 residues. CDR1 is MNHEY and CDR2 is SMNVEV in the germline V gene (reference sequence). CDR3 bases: TGTGCCAGCAGTTCCGGGACAGGGGTCCAAGAGACCCAGTACTTC. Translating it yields CASSSGTGVQETQYF.

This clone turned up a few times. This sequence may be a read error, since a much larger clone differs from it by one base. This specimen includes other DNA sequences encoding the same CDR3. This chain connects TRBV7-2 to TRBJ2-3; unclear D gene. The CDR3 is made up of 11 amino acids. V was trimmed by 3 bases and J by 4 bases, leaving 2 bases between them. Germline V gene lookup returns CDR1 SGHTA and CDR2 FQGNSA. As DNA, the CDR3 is TGTGCCAGCAGCTTGGCAGATACGCAGTATTTT. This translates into CASSLADTQYF.

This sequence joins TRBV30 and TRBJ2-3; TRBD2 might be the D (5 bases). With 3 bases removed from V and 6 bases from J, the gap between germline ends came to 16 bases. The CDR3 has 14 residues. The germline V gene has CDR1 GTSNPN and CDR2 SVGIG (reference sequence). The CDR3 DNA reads TGTGCCTGGAGGAAGAGGGCCTCGGGGGATACGCAGTATTTT. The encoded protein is CAWRKRASGDTQYF.

The CDR3 nucleotides read TGTGCCAGCAGCATCCCCGGGACAGGGTTGGGGGAGCAGTACTTC. It codes for CASSIPGTGLGEQYF. The chain uses TRBV28 and TRBJ2-7; TRBD1 agrees at 9 bases. V shed 6 bases and J 7 bases; nucleotides not matched to a gene: 13. From germline, CDR1 is MDHEN and CDR2 SYDVKM. The CDR3 sequence is 15 residues long.

In DNA form, the CDR3 reads TGCGCCAGCAGTAGTGGGGACGAAGCTTTCTTT. Translating it yields CASSSGDEAFF. The chain recombines TRBV23-1 with TRBJ1-1; D perhaps matches TRBD1 (5 bases). TRBV23-1 is reported as an ORF; its role is uncertain. Trimming cost V 5 bases and J 8 bases, with 9 bases left between them. The CDR3 spans 11 residues.

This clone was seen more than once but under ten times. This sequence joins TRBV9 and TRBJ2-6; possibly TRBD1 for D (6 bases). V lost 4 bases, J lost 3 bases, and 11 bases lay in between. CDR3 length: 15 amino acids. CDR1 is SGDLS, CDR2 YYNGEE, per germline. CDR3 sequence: CASSNRDYGANVLTF. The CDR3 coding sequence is TGTGCCAGCAGCAACAGGGATTATGGGGCCAACGTCCTGACTTTC.

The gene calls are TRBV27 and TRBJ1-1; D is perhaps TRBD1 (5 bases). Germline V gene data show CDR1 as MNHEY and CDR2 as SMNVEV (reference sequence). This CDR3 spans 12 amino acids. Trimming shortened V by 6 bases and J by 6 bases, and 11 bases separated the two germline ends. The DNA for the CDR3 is TGTGCCAGCAGGGCAGGGTGGTCTGAAGCTTTCTTT. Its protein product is CASRAGWSEAFF.

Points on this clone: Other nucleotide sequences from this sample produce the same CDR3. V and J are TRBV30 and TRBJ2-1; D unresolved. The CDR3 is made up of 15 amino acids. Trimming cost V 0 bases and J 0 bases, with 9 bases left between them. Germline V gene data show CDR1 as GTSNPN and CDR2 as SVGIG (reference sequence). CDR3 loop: CAWSVLSSSYNEQFF. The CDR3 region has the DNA TGTGCCTGGAGTGTACTTTCCAGCTCCTACAATGAGCAGTTCTTC.